The sequence of this T cell receptor beta chain was determined in a study of shared clonotypes between healthy human individuals. Study-wide points: Generally, naive subsets came out with larger estimated richness than memory subsets.

All the donors were Caucasian adults who lived in Nashville, Tennessee. After removal of 11 bases from V and 4 bases from J, the junction contained 7 bases not matched to a gene. The CDR3 runs to 13 residues. Germline V gene lookup returns CDR1 MNHEY and CDR2 SMNVEV (reference sequence). Replicate PCRs from sorted subsets contained approximately 220 ng DNA, which is 29,000 or so T cell genomes. The assay was immunoSEQ multiplex PCR, and TCRdb's table has in-frame clones only and misses some. The sample comprises roughly 1 million clones, around three quarters of which are singletons, and 0.52% rests with the top ten. This clone was detected only a few times. Its antigen is not known.

This TCR came from a man aged 18 to 29 in good health. Some clones in this sample may be carry-over from other donors' samples. This sequence joins TRBV27 and TRBJ2-1, with TRBD2 matching over 8 bases. What was sequenced was memory CD4+ T cells from PBMCs. Stated subset: CD45RA-negative fraction. The CDR3 spells CASQRERYNEQFF. CDR3 nucleotides: TGTGCCTCCCAGCGGGAGCGGTACAATGAGCAGTTCTTC.